This T cell receptor (beta chain) derives from a study of somatic mutations in cytotoxic T cells in rheumatoid arthritis. The protocol was immunoSEQ multiplex PCR, while the TCRdb copy is restricted to in-frame clones and leaves out a portion. The table lists roughly 13,000 clones, 82% of them singletons, with roughly 27% in the top ten. The CDR3 sequence is 14 residues long. Trimming cost V 4 bases and J 2 bases, with 13 bases left between them. Germline CDR1 reads SQVTM; CDR2 reads ANQGSEA. The clonotype originates from an adult with rheumatoid arthritis. The rearrangement uses TRBV29-1 and TRBJ2-3; TRBD2 might be the D (6 bases). The sequencing input was CD8+ T cells sorted from blood. CDR3 coding DNA: TGCAGCGTTGGATGGCGGGAACTCACAGATACGCAGTATTTT. Amino acids: CSVGWRELTDTQYF.